The 13 T cell receptor beta chains listed next were all sequenced from one sample in a study of tumor-infiltrating lymphocytes in localized non-small cell lung cancer. The assay was immunoSEQ multiplex PCR, and TCRdb's table has in-frame clones only and misses some. The profile covers approximately 12,000 clones, with about 70% appearing a single time and around 10% taken by the ten largest. The source material was uninvolved lung tissue not adjacent to the tumor. These receptor sequences come from a human donor with non-small cell lung cancer.

The gene calls are TRBV6-5 and TRBJ2-3; TRBD2 aligns across 8 bases. The CDR3 is 14 amino acids. V shed 8 bases and J 1 base; nucleotides not matched to a gene: 5. The germline gives CDR1 MNHEY, CDR2 SVGAGI. Written as DNA, the CDR3 is TGTGCCAGCCGACCACTAGCGGGCACAGATACGCAGTATTTT. This gives the protein CASRPLAGTDTQYF.

This chain links TRBV9 with TRBJ1-2, with 9 bases that match TRBD1. V lost 2 bases to trimming and J lost 9 bases; unmatched junction nucleotides: 11. The CDR3 is 15 amino acids. Germline CDR1 and CDR2: SGDLS and YYNGEE. CDR3: CASSVPVGQGLRYTF. CDR3 coding DNA: TGTGCCAGCAGCGTCCCTGTGGGACAGGGCCTGCGCTACACCTTC.

V is TRBV7-2 and J is TRBJ2-7; D tentatively reads TRBD1 or TRBD2 (5 bases each). V was shortened by 1 base and J by 6 bases, with 13 bases between the two germline ends. This CDR3 is 14 amino acids long. Germline loops: CDR1 SGHTA, CDR2 FQGNSA. CDR3 DNA sequence: TGTGCCAGCAGCTTAGATCCGTCTGGGACCGAGCAGTACTTC. It encodes CASSLDPSGTEQYF.

The table lists this clone with a few counts. The V gene is TRBV28, the J gene TRBJ2-7; 8 bases are shared with TRBD1. V lost 6 bases to trimming and J lost 0 bases; unmatched junction nucleotides: 10. Germline V CDR1 and CDR2: MDHEN, SYDVKM. The CDR3 runs 16 residues. CDR3 nucleotides: TGTGCCAGCAGAGCCGGAGGGGGGACAGGCTCCTACGAGCAGTACTTC. Protein product: CASRAGGGTGSYEQYF.

The chain recombines TRBV9 with TRBJ2-1, with 8 bases matching TRBD1. The V segment lost 0 bases and the J segment 3 bases; nucleotides outside the gene matches: 5. The germline V gene has CDR1 SGDLS and CDR2 YYNGEE. CDR3 size: 16 residues. The CDR3 DNA reads TGTGCCAGCAGCGTAGCTCGGACAGGGCTCTACAATGAGCAGTTCTTC. Amino acids: CASSVARTGLYNEQFF.

The rearrangement links TRBV2 to TRBJ2-7; D not certain. Trimming stripped 2 bases from V and 2 bases from J, with 13 bases between. CDR3 size: 15 residues. Per germline, CDR1 SNHLY and CDR2 FYNNEI. In nucleotides, the CDR3 is TGTGCCAGCAGTGAATCGCTCGCTGGGGCCTACGAGCAGTACTTC. This encodes CASSESLAGAYEQYF. Filled out from reference TRBV2 and TRBJ2-7, the complete variable domain reads EPEVTQTPSHQVTQMGQEVILRCVPISNHLYFYWYRQILGQKVEFLVSFYNNEISEKSEIFDDQFSVERPDGSNFTLKIRSTKLEDSAMYFCASSESLAGAYEQYFGPGTRLTVT.

The chain carries TRBV10-1 and TRBJ2-4; 9 positions agree with TRBD1. The J segment lost 9 bases and the V segment lost 2 bases, leaving 8 bases of the junction unmatched. CDR1 WNHNN and CDR2 SYGVQD come from the germline V gene (reference sequence). The CDR3 has 15 residues. The CDR3 DNA sequence: TGCGCCAGCAGTGAGGGACAGGGGAGTTTAAGCATTCAGTACTTC. This encodes CASSEGQGSLSIQYF.

This chain uses TRBV7-9 with TRBJ2-7, with D unresolved. The CDR3 loop spans 13 amino acids. The V gene lost 0 bases and the J gene lost 3 bases, with 6 bases spanning the gap. CDR1 and CDR2 (germline): SEHNR, FQNEAQ (reference sequence). The CDR3 here is CASSLAGIYEQYF. The DNA of the CDR3 is TGTGCCAGCAGCTTAGCAGGAATCTACGAGCAGTACTTC.

This clone is judged medium-sized. This chain uses TRBV5-6 with TRBJ1-5, with a weak D call TRBD1 (5 bases). The CDR3 is 16 residues long. Germline values: CDR1 SGHDT, CDR2 YYEEEE. Trimming shortened V by 2 bases and J by 0 bases, and 12 bases separated the two germline ends. The CDR3 is CASSLHSGLSNQPQHF. The CDR3 DNA reads as TGTGCCAGCAGCTTACACTCAGGGCTTAGCAATCAGCCCCAGCATTTT.

The V call is TRBV10-3, the J call TRBJ1-1; D gene ambiguous. Trimming took 11 bases from V and 1 from J, leaving 17 bases between them. The V gene's germline CDR1 is ENHRY and CDR2 SYGVKD. The CDR3 length is 14 residues. CDR3 sequence (DNA): TGTGCCGTAAAAGCCGTTCATTCGAACACTGAAGCTTTCTTT. Translation: CAVKAVHSNTEAFF.

The chain links TRBV11-2 to TRBJ1-1; D gene unclear. Trimming shortened V by 0 bases and J by 5 bases, and 13 bases separated the two germline ends. CDR1 and CDR2 from the germline V gene are SGHAT and FQNNGV. The CDR3 runs to 15 residues. The CDR3 DNA is TGTGCCAGCAGCTTAGAATTCGGAGGATTTACTGAAGCTTTCTTT. It translates to CASSLEFGGFTEAFF. Using reference TRBV11-2 and TRBJ1-1 for the parts outside the CDR3, the full variable domain is EAGVAQSPRYKIIEKRQSVAFWCNPISGHATLYWYQQILGQGPKLLIQFQNNGVVDDSQLPKDRFSAERLKGVDSTLKIQPAKLEDSAVYLCASSLEFGGFTEAFFGQGTRLTVV.

The chain uses TRBV9 and TRBJ1-4; 7 bases line up with TRBD1. In germline, CDR1 is SGDLS, CDR2 YYNGEE. The CDR3 sequence is 15 residues long. J was trimmed by 0 bases and V by 4 bases; bases with no gene match: 3. The CDR3 loop reads CASSSGQTTNEKLFF. CDR3 nucleotides: TGTGCCAGCAGCTCGGGACAGACAACTAATGAAAAACTGTTTTTT.

This CDR3 reads CATSREAETTYNEQFF. CDR3 nucleotide sequence: TGTGCCACCAGCAGAGAAGCGGAAACAACCTACAATGAGCAGTTCTTC. V is TRBV15 and J is TRBJ2-1; tentative D call: TRBD2 (5 bases). Germline V gives CDR1 LNHNV, CDR2 YYDKDF (reference sequence). There are 16 residues in the CDR3. V lost 0 bases, J lost 2 bases, and 11 bases lay in between. Filled out from reference TRBV15 and TRBJ2-1, the complete variable domain reads DAMVIQNPRYQVTQFGKPVTLSCSQTLNHNVMYWYQQKSSQAPKLLFHYYDKDFNNEADTPDNFQSRRPNTSFCFLDIRSPGLGDTAMYLCATSREAETTYNEQFFGPGTRLTVL.